This note documents a single T cell receptor beta chain sequence. The entry originates in a study of blood T cell repertoires in COVID-19. Looking at the study overall: COVID-19 samples collected from the United States, Italy and Spain covered acute and convalescent phases. T cells, B-cell-depleted T cells, or PBMCs supplied cDNA or gDNA.

Germline CDR1 is SQVTM and CDR2 is ANQGSEA. The CDR3 is 13 amino acids. V was trimmed by 7 bases and J by 4 bases, leaving 13 bases between them. In the original processing: Nucleated cell counts were estimated from reference gene primer amplification. The repertoire was sequenced with immunoSEQ multiplex PCR; TCRdb's copy has only in-frame clones and lacks some. D and trimming were read from the DNA, whereas the V and J calls and clone size are those reported in that table. This sample has fewer than 300,000 clones, with around 90% found just once. This TCR came from a woman aged 40 to 49 who had recovered from COVID-19. V usage is TRBV29-1 and J usage is TRBJ2-2; tentative D call: TRBD2 (6 bases). The sequencing sample was made of peripheral blood. CDR3 sequence: CSAALGGTGELFF. The CDR3 DNA reads TGCAGCGCCGCCCTGGGGGGCACCGGGGAGCTGTTTTTT.